This TCR beta chain was captured by sequencing in a study of blood T cells in healthy people across ages (dated by TCRdb to about 2015). With regard to the full study: In model experiments, template switching captured about one uniquely barcoded TCR beta cDNA molecule for every two T cells. To track age-related changes in TCR beta repertoire diversity, the study relied on deep sequencing normalized with unique cDNA molecular identifiers. Four age groups were formed from the donors: young (average roughly 15 years), middle-aged (just under 40), aged (around 62) and long-lived (less than 85). Donors of different ages were randomly distributed across sequencing lanes to avoid experimental bias. For two donors (one aged 18 to 29 and one aged 80 or older), the study analyzed two additional independent replicas of 1 million unique cDNA reads from the same blood draw. What the study reported, not specific to this receptor: The long-lived group showed more naive CD4+ T cells, fewer expanded clones and increased TCR diversity than the aged group, suggesting age selection. Observed TCR beta diversity per million T cells fell roughly linearly with age, and a significant reduction was already apparent by age around 40. Estimates of total diversity based on one million sequenced T cells were regarded as lower bounds and as underestimates. A strong correlation was found between observed TCR beta diversity and the percentage of naive T cells measured by flow cytometry. Bulk unsorted PBMC profiling prevented conclusive comparison of naive and antigen-experienced compartments. Donor CMV infection status was unknown, potentially confounding age-related changes in expanded clonotypes.

Donors were about 36 systemically healthy Caucasian individuals from Russia aged roughly 6 to 95 years. Each donor gave 9 to 10 milliliters of peripheral blood, collected into EDTA-treated Vacutainer tubes. Ficoll-Paque density-gradient centrifugation was used to isolate PBMCs, with at least 6.5 million per sample. Total RNA, at least 5 micrograms per sample, was extracted from PBMCs with Trizol reagent. The percentages of naive CD45RAhigh/CD27high T cells were determined by flow cytometry on a PBMC aliquot from every donor. Trimmed from V: 1 base; trimmed from J: 5 bases; junction bases lacking a gene match: 9. The CDR3 numbers 16 residues from cysteine through phenylalanine. Solely the CDR3 DNA is kept, with 48 bases framed from the first base. CDR1 and CDR2 are drawn from the germline V gene: LGHNA, YSLEER. The library relied on 5' RACE. The sequencer listed for this sample is Illumina HiSeq 2500. The second PCR ran for about 7 to 11 cycles and used a J-beta primer mix along with a sample-barcoded 5' primer. A template-switch 5' adaptor carrying 12 random nucleotides introduced a unique molecular identifier onto each TCR beta cDNA molecule. Each sample yielded at least 2.5 million CDR3-containing paired-end reads. First-strand cDNA was synthesized from all RNA with the Mint cDNA synthesis kit, primed by a TRBC-specific oligonucleotide. Following uracil-DNA glycosylase treatment, all cDNA underwent a first 18-cycle PCR with the universal primers M1SS and BC2_uni_R. As for the authors' bioinformatics: Each sample was normalized by randomly selecting 1 million high-quality reads, each carrying a distinct molecular identifier. Reads with shared molecular identifiers were discarded instead of being binned into consensus sequences. MiTCR, set to a Q25 quality threshold and the strictest error-elimination algorithm, was used for CDR3 identification, clonotype clustering and error correction. A nonparametric unseen species model using Euler transformation provided a lower-bound estimate of total TCR beta diversity. TCRdb ran its own pipeline on the public reads, namely fastp trimming at Q25 and MiXCR clone calling, and kept in-frame beta chains. Each record represents a unique CDR3 protein, reported with the most common genes and DNA among its rows. TCRdb, not the authors, supplied the V and J calls. Within this sample are about 760,000 distinct CDR3 sequences, with roughly three fifths of them counted one time only. Under 30% of the sample belongs to the ten largest clones.

A remark on this clonotype: The specificity of this receptor is unknown. No much larger clone is present one base from it, and per-base qualities are unavailable.

Sequencing was carried out using blood. This TCR was sampled from a middle-aged man in good health. The receptor chain draws on TRBV4-3 and TRBJ2-3; 7 of the junction bases match TRBD2. The CDR3 loop reads CASSQGREYGGDTQYF. The sequenced DNA is TGCGCCAGCAGCCAAGGGCGGGAGTATGGTGGAGATACGCAGTATTTT.